These T cell receptor beta chains were read from a single sample in a study of T cell responses to AZD1222 COVID-19 vaccine. The data were produced by immunoSEQ multiplex PCR, yet TCRdb's version contains in-frame clones alone and is incomplete. Seen here are 82,000 or so clones, roughly 90% observed once, and the top ten hold roughly 5.2%. This sample comprised peripheral blood, obtained on day 0 of AZD1222 vaccination. The receptors come from an adult in good health. Both conserved end residues are part of each CDR3. A D gene is named only where the DNA matches it firmly. Part of the rows lack a size; the others show once, few, many or a class for expanded clones.

J | V | D | size | DNA | CDR3
TRBJ1-5 | TRBV2 | TRBD1 | . | TGTGCCAGCAGCCCGGGACAGGGGGTTGGTCAGCCCCAGCATTTT | CASSPGQGVGQPQHF
TRBJ2-5 | TRBV4-3 | . | . | TGCGCCAGCAGCCGGGGGGTTCAGGAGACCCAGTACTTC | CASSRGVQETQYF
TRBJ1-6 | TRBV5-1 | . | . | TGCGCCAGTTCGGAGACAGAGAATTCACCCCTCCACTTT | CASSETENSPLHF
TRBJ2-3 | TRBV28 | TRBD2 | . | TGTGCCAGCAGAGTGATAGCGGGGGGCACAGATACGCAGTATTTT | CASRVIAGGTDTQYF
TRBJ1-2 | TRBV11-2 | . | . | TGTGCCAGCAGCTCCGCCACCTCTAACTATGGCTACACCTTC | CASSSATSNYGYTF
TRBJ2-2 | TRBV2 | TRBD1 | . | TGTGCCAGCAACAGGGACAGGGTAAACACCGGGGAGCTGTTTTTT | CASNRDRVNTGELFF
TRBJ1-5 | TRBV6-2/TRBV6-3 | . | . | TGTGCCAGCAGTGGGACTGGGATGGCCAATCAGCCCCAGCATTTT | CASSGTGMANQPQHF
TRBJ1-5 | TRBV10-3 | . | once | TGTGCCATCAGTAATTCGGGGGGCTCGGACAATCAGCCCCAGCATTTT | CAISNSGGSDNQPQHF
TRBJ2-3 | TRBV4-3 | . | . | TGCGCCAGCAGCCAAGATACGCGGCGGACTAGCACAGATACGCAGTATTTT | CASSQDTRRTSTDTQYF
TRBJ2-3 | TRBV27 | TRBD2 | . | TGTGCCAGCCGAGCGGGGGGGCTTGGCACAGATACGCAGTATTTT | CASRAGGLGTDTQYF
TRBJ2-7 | TRBV6-5 | . | . | TGTGCCAGCAGTCCCAACAAGGGGGAGCAGTACTTC | CASSPNKGEQYF
TRBJ1-4 | TRBV21-1 | . | . | TGTGCCAGCAGCAAAGAAAGACAGGGAACTAATGAAAAACTGTTTTTT | CASSKERQGTNEKLFF
TRBJ1-5 | TRBV28 | . | . | TGTGCCAGCAGTTCATGGGGCCGCGACAATCAGCCCCAGCATTTT | CASSSWGRDNQPQHF
TRBJ2-5 | TRBV5-1 | . | . | TGCGCCAGCAGCTTGGGTTCTACAGAGATCCAGTACTTC | CASSLGSTEIQYF
TRBJ1-1 | TRBV28 | . | . | TGTGCCAGCAGTTCCGGTTCCTTTGGCCTGAACACTGAAGCTTTCTTT | CASSSGSFGLNTEAFF
TRBJ1-1 | TRBV12-3/TRBV12-4 | . | . | TGTGCCAGCGGACCCAGGGAGGCTGAAGCTTTCTTT | CASGPREAEAFF
TRBJ1-4 | TRBV19 | . | . | TGTGCCAGTAGATCACCCGGGACACATAATAATGAAAAACTGTTTTTT | CASRSPGTHNNEKLFF
TRBJ1-2 | TRBV7-8 | . | . | TGTGCCAGCAGTCCTCGAATGGCCTATGGCTACACCTTC | CASSPRMAYGYTF
TRBJ1-1 | TRBV19 | . | . | TGTGCCAGTAGTATACCGTCGGAAGCTTTCTTT | CASSIPSEAFF
TRBJ1-2 | TRBV19 | . | . | TGTGCCAGTAGTATTTCCCAACGGCAGGCCTCTTATGGCTACACCTTC | CASSISQRQASYGYTF
TRBJ1-6 | TRBV11-3 | . | . | TGTGCCAGCAGCGAATTGGACGGCTCACCCCTCCACTTT | CASSELDGSPLHF
TRBJ1-1 | TRBV7-9 | . | . | TGTGCCAGCAGCTTAGGTCTGGAATTTGGGAACACTGAAGCTTTCTTT | CASSLGLEFGNTEAFF
TRBJ1-4 | TRBV19 | . | . | TGTGCCAGTACGGGCCTCGGACAGAATGAAAAACTGTTTTTT | CASTGLGQNEKLFF
TRBJ1-1 | TRBV5-1 | TRBD1 | . | TGCGCCAGCAGTTCCAAGACAGGGGGTAACACTGAAGCTTTCTTT | CASSSKTGGNTEAFF
TRBJ1-4 | TRBV6-5 | . | . | TGTGCCAGCAGTATCAGGGCCTATAATGAAAAACTGTTTTTT | CASSIRAYNEKLFF
TRBJ2-7 | TRBV3-1/TRBV3-2 | . | . | TGTGCCAGCAGCCAAGATTCAGTCTACGAGCAGTACTTC | CASSQDSVYEQYF
TRBJ2-5 | TRBV19 | TRBD2 | . | TGTGCCAGTAGGGTTAGCGGGGCCCAAGAGACCCAGTACTTC | CASRVSGAQETQYF
TRBJ1-6 | TRBV28 | . | . | TGTGCCAGCAGTATACCGGGTAGTTTAAATAATTCACCCCTCCACTTT | CASSIPGSLNNSPLHF
TRBJ2-7 | TRBV15 | . | . | TGTGCCACCAGCAGAGTTGCAGAGAACTACGAGCAGTACTTC | CATSRVAENYEQYF
TRBJ1-2 | TRBV27 | TRBD1 | . | TGTGCCAGCAGTACACAGGGGAATGGCTACACCTTC | CASSTQGNGYTF
TRBJ1-4 | TRBV7-8 | . | . | TGTGCCAGCAGCTTATCGCAGTCTGCAACTAATGAAAAACTGTTTTTT | CASSLSQSATNEKLFF
TRBJ2-5 | TRBV11-3 | . | few | TGTGCCAGCAGCTTGGACCCTTTCGGGGCCCAGTACTTC | CASSLDPFGAQYF
TRBJ2-1 | TRBV7-2 | TRBD2 | once | TGTGCCAGCAGCTTAGAAGCGGGGGGATACAATGAGCAGTTCTTC | CASSLEAGGYNEQFF
TRBJ1-4 | TRBV7-2 | . | . | TGTGCCAGCAGCTTAGCCATCTCAACTAATGAAAAACTGTTTTTT | CASSLAISTNEKLFF
TRBJ1-5 | TRBV6-5 | . | . | TGTGCCAGCAGTTACCCAAGACAGGGCAATCAGCCCCAGCATTTT | CASSYPRQGNQPQHF
TRBJ1-3 | TRBV9 | . | . | TGTGCCAGCAGCGTAGACGGGTGGTCTGGAAACACCATATATTTT | CASSVDGWSGNTIYF
TRBJ2-7 | TRBV29-1 | TRBD2 | . | TGCAGCGTTGGAACCGGGGGAGGGGCAGGGGAGCAGTACTTC | CSVGTGGGAGEQYF